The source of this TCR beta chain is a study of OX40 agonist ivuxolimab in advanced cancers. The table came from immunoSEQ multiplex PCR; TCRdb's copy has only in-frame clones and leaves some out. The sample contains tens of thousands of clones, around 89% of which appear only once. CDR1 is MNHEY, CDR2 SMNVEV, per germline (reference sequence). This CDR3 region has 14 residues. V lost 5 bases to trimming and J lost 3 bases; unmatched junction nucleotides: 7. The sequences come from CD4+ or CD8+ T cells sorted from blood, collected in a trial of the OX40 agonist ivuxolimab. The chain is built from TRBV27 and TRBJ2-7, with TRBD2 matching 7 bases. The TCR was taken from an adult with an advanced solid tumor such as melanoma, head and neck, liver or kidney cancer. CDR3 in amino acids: CASSNKLANYEQYF. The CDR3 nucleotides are TGTGCCAGCAGTAACAAACTAGCGAACTACGAGCAGTACTTC.